Listed here are 4 T cell receptor beta chains from one sample, sequenced in a study of beta chain features in type 1 diabetes. Reverse transcribing all isolated RNA meant expressed TCRB transcripts were sequenced. The assay was immunoSEQ multiplex PCR, and TCRdb's table has in-frame clones only and misses some. The sample consists of 300,000 to 400,000 clones, approximately 10% of them appearing once. The source material was naive CD4+ T cells from blood. These receptors came from a young woman in good health.

This clone has more than one count but fewer than ten. V usage is TRBV7-2 and J usage is TRBJ1-1; D ambiguous. Germline V gene sequence: CDR1 SGHTA, CDR2 FQGNSA. The CDR3 sequence is 15 residues long. V gave up 5 bases and J gave up 0 bases, with 13 bases separating them. The CDR3 region is CASSLTRSLNTEAFF. CDR3 sequence (DNA): TGTGCCAGCAGCCTTACGCGGAGTTTGAACACTGAAGCTTTCTTT.

The chain joins TRBV14 to TRBJ2-7; 9 bases match TRBD2. This CDR3 contains 14 residues. V lost 4 bases and J lost 2; bases outside the gene matches: 3. CDR1 and CDR2 from the germline V gene are SGHDN and FVKESK. The CDR3 region is CASSRVAGAYEQYF. The CDR3 DNA is TGTGCCAGCAGCCGGGTAGCGGGAGCCTACGAGCAGTACTTC.

The rearrangement uses TRBV7-2 and TRBJ2-2; 7 bases agree with TRBD1. V lost 6 bases and J lost 2; bases outside the gene matches: 6. Looked up from germline, CDR1 is SGHTA and CDR2 is FQGNSA. The CDR3 loop spans 15 amino acids. CDR3 loop: CASSYGTANTGELFF. CDR3 in DNA: TGTGCCAGCAGTTATGGGACAGCCAACACCGGGGAGCTGTTTTTT. The variable domain in full, with the rest retrieved from reference TRBV7-2 and TRBJ2-2, is GAGVSQSPSNKVTEKGKDVELRCDPISGHTALYWYRQSLGQGLEFLIYFQGNSAPDKSGLPSDRFSAERTGGSVSTLTIQRTQQEDSAVYLCASSYGTANTGELFFGEGSRLTVL.

The rearrangement uses TRBV19 and TRBJ2-7, with a possible D match to TRBD1 (6 bases). Trimming shortened V by 3 bases and J by 2 bases, and 11 bases separated the two germline ends. From germline, CDR1 is LNHDA and CDR2 SQIVND (reference sequence). This CDR3 contains 14 residues. Written as DNA, the CDR3 is TGTGCCAGTAGTATCGGACAGAACCCCTACGAGCAGTACTTC. This encodes CASSIGQNPYEQYF.